This T cell receptor (beta chain) was sequenced in a study of blood T cells in healthy people across ages. Study details: Through template switching, about one barcoded beta molecule was captured per two T cells, as measured in model experiments. Findings and caveats of the study: Comparison with aged donors showed that long-lived donors had more naive CD4+ cells and higher diversity. Investigators viewed diversity estimates from one million T cells as underestimates, the study reported.

The CDR3 contains 14 residues. Between the trimmed V and J ends, which lost 1 base and 1 base, there was a span of 8 bases. The germline gives CDR1 MNHNS, CDR2 SASEGT. Then a second PCR, running roughly 6 to 12 cycles, was carried out with a sample-barcoded 5' primer and a J-beta primer mix. A 12-random-nucleotide template-switch adaptor tagged each cDNA molecule. TCRdb re-called the 5' RACE reads through MiXCR, storing one row per CDR3 protein. Among about 1 million distinct CDR3 sequences listed, 35% to 50% were seen once. A note on this clonotype: Its matching antigen is unknown.

The sample was blood. The sequence was collected from a woman aged 60 to 75 in good health. The V call is TRBV6-1, the J call TRBJ2-7, with D unresolved. CDR3 protein: CASSEDVRSYEQYF. The CDR3 DNA follows: TGTGCCAGCAGTGAAGATGTCAGATCCTACGAGCAGTACTTC.